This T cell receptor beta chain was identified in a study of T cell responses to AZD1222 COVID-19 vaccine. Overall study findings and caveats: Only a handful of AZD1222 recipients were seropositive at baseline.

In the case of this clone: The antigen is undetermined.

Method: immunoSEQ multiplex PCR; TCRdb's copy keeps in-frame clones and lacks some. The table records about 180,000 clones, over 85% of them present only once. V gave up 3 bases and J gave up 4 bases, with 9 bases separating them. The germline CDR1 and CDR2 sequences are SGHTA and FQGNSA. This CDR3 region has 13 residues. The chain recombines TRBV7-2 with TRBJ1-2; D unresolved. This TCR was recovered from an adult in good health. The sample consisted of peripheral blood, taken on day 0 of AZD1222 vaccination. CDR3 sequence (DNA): TGTGCCAGCAGCTTGGAAAAGGGCTATGGCTACACCTTC. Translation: CASSLEKGYGYTF.